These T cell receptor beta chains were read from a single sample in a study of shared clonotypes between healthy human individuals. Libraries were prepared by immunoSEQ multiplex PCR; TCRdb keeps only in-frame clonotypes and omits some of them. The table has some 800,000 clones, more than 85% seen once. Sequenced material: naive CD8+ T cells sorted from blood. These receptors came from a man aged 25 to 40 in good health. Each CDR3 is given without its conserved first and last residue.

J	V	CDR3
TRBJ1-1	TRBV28	ASSQHRTRKLNTEAF
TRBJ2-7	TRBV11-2	ASSLDVRGSDRENQY
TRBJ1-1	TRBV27	ASSLGQTQNAF
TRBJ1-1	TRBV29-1	SATPGSGSTEAF
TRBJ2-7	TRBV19	ATTSGTIEQY
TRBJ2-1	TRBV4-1	ASSQNSGQYEQF
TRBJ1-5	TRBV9	ASSVAGGINQPQH
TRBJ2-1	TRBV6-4	ASSDDISGAYNEQF
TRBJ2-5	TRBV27	ASSLYRAEQETQY
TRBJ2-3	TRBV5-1	ASSLNQAGSTDTQY
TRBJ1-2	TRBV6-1	ASSEARRDYGYT
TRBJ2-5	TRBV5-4	ASSLGGDETQY
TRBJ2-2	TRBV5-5	ASSLAGPDTGELF
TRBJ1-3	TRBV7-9	ASSLAGVENTIY
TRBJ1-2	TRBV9	ASSAPGGGQDYT
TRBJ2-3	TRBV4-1	ASSLTGTGATDTQY